This T cell receptor beta chain was sequenced during a study of molecular identifiers for immune sequencing clone quantification. TCRdb itself ran the PCR reads through MiXCR, one entry per CDR3 protein. Of about 98,000 distinct CDR3 sequences listed, about 35% are singletons. The TCR originated in a human donor in good health. Some libraries in this study had Jurkat cell RNA spiked in. Material for sequencing was naive CD8+ T cells from blood, with Jurkat cell RNA spiked in. Subset described: FACS-sorted CD8+CD4-CCR7+CD45RA+ naive T cells.

CDR3 bases: TGCAGTGCTAGCTTAGGGGGCATTGAGCAGTACTTC. It codes for CSASLGGIEQYF. The chain joins TRBV20-1 to TRBJ2-7; 7 positions agree with TRBD1. The germline CDR1 and CDR2 sequences are DFQATT and SNEGSKA (reference sequence). The CDR3 contains 12 residues. The J segment lost 7 bases and the V segment lost 3 bases, leaving 6 bases of the junction unmatched.